This T cell receptor (beta chain) came from a study of T cell changes during pregnancy in multiple sclerosis. Sequencing used immunoSEQ multiplex PCR; TCRdb keeps in-frame clones, though not all of them. The sample lists 95,000 to 110,000 clones, about 90% occurring once. CDR3 length equals 15 residues. J gave up 3 bases and V 5 bases, and 7 bases lay outside the gene matches. Germline assignment: CDR1 PRHDT and CDR2 FYEKMQ (reference sequence). The TCR sequence derives from a female donor with multiple sclerosis, enrolled in a pregnancy study. Sequencing used peripheral blood, obtained after pregnancy. The rearrangement uses TRBV13 and TRBJ2-1, with TRBD1 matching 7 bases. CDR3 nucleotides: TGTGCCAGCAGCAAACAGGGGCAATACTACAATGAGCAGTTCTTC. This gives the protein CASSKQGQYYNEQFF.